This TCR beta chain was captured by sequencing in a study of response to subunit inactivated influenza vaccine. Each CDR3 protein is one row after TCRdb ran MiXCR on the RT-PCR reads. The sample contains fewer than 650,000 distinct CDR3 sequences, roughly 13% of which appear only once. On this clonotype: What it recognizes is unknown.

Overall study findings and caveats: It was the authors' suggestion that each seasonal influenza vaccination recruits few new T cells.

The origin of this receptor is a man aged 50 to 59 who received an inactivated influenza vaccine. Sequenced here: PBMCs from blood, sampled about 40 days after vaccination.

The CDR3 DNA follows: TGCGCCAGCAGCCGACGAAGACAGGGAGTATCCTACAATGAGCAGTTCTTC. This encodes CASSRRRQGVSYNEQFF. The chain combines TRBV4-1 with TRBJ2-1; 7 nucleotides line up with TRBD1. Germline loops: CDR1 MGHRA, CDR2 YSYEKL. The CDR3 consists of 17 residues. V gave up 4 bases and J gave up 1 base; unmatched junction bases: 10.